This T cell receptor (beta chain) comes out of a study of regulatory T cells in long-lasting Graves disease. Both iRepertoire HTBI primers and Arm-PCR of CDR3 regions were used to build the TCR beta libraries. MiXCR, applied by TCRdb to the multiplex PCR reads, yields one record per CDR3 protein. The sample records 620,000 or so distinct CDR3 sequences, roughly 15% being singletons. Time point reported: newly diagnosed GD, antithyroid drugs for less than 3 months. Extracted RNA from PBMCs served as the source of the TCR library. Looked up from germline, CDR1 is MNHEY and CDR2 is SMNVEV (reference sequence). Trimming pared 7 bases from V and 3 bases from J, leaving 13 bases between. The CDR3 sequence is 13 residues long. The same sample was also studied in work on T cells in Graves' hyperthyroidism and ophthalmopathy.

The TCR was taken from a woman aged 25 to 39 with Graves disease. The chain links TRBV27 to TRBJ2-7; the D is unclear. This specimen consisted of peripheral blood mononuclear cells (PBMCs), obtained at new diagnosis, from a patient treated with antithyroid drugs. As DNA, the CDR3 is TGTGCCAGCAAATCCCAGGACGGCTACGAGCAGTACTTC. It yields the protein CASKSQDGYEQYF.